Many counts were recorded for the clone carrying this T cell receptor beta chain. Its antigen is not identified. In this cohort, patients with other autoimmune diseases, uncontrolled infections, pregnancy or lactation were excluded. RNA transcripts served as template for amplifying TCR beta CDR3 sequences. In the first round, RT-PCR was carried out with HTBI primers, and a multiplex PCR formed the second round. MiXCR was run by TCRdb on the multiplex PCR reads, yielding one entry per CDR3 protein. This sample has 40,000 to 45,000 distinct CDR3 sequences, with roughly half found just once. The data derive from a study of Graves' ophthalmopathy and Graves' hyperthyroidism. Study in general: Investigators collected peripheral blood at initial diagnosis, before any treatment was given. The study's findings and limits: A majority of expanded thyroid clonotypes exceeding 0.001 frequency were likewise present in blood. Ophthalmopathy was separated from stable hyperthyroidism by a 13-signature model with 87.88% sensitivity and around 84% specificity.

The CDR3 is made up of 13 amino acids. Trimming at V came to 5 bases and at J to 9 bases, leaving 4 bases not matched to a gene. CDR1 MNHEY and CDR2 SMNVEV come from the germline V gene (reference sequence). The J gene is TRBJ1-6, the V gene TRBV27, with 7 bases that match TRBD1. The specimen was peripheral blood. The sequence came from an adult man with Graves' ophthalmopathy. The CDR3 DNA sequence: TGTGCCAGCAGTCCTAGACAGGGTTCACCCCTCCACTTT. The encoded protein is CASSPRQGSPLHF.